The rows below give T cell receptor beta chains drawn from one sample of a study of blood T cell repertoires in COVID-19. Some clones are missing from TCRdb's copy, which holds only in-frame ones; the method was immunoSEQ multiplex PCR. Of about 280,000 clones in the sample, around 90% were seen once. Sequenced material: PBMCs or T cells enriched from blood (not recorded which). These receptors came from a young woman with acute COVID-19. CDR3s include the opening cysteine and the closing phenylalanine or tryptophan. A D gene is named only where the DNA matches it firmly. Clone size, where shown, is once, few, many, or a class for clones that have expanded.

V gene	CDR3 length	D gene	J gene	clone size	CDR3 DNA	CDR3 protein
TRBV28	17	NA	TRBJ1-1	NA	TGTGCCAGCAGTTTATGGGGGGCGTTCTCTACGAGGACTGAAGCTTTCTTT	CASSLWGAFSTRTEAFF
TRBV5-1	18	NA	TRBJ1-3	NA	TGCGCCAGCAGCTTGGGCAGGGAAGGGTGGATCTCTGGAAACACCATATATTTT	CASSLGREGWISGNTIYF
TRBV14	15	NA	TRBJ2-3	NA	TGTGCCAGCAGCGAACAGGGTACAATCACAGATACGCAGTATTTT	CASSEQGTITDTQYF
TRBV21-1	16	NA	TRBJ2-7	NA	TGTGCCAGCAGCAAAGCCGTAGCAAAAGGAGGTTACGAGCAGTACTTC	CASSKAVAKGGYEQYF
TRBV7-9	14	TRBD2	TRBJ2-1	NA	TGTGCCAGCAGCACTAGCGGGGAGGACAATGAGCAGTTCTTC	CASSTSGEDNEQFF
TRBV18	14	TRBD1	TRBJ2-3	few	TGTGCCAGCTCACCACCCCAGGGGGCAGATACGCAGTATTTT	CASSPPQGADTQYF
TRBV28	12	NA	TRBJ1-4	NA	TGTGCCAGCAGTCGGGACTACCGGAAACTGTTTTTT	CASSRDYRKLFF
TRBV27	16	TRBD1	TRBJ1-6	once	TGTGCCAGCAGTTTAAAGGTCGGACAGGGAAATTCACCCCTCCACTTT	CASSLKVGQGNSPLHF
TRBV28	11	NA	TRBJ2-1	NA	TGTGCCAGCAGTTTCAGGGAGGGGGAGTTCTTC	CASSFREGEFF
TRBV19	17	TRBD2	TRBJ2-7	NA	TGTGCCAGTAGTATACCGCCCGCTAGCGGGAGCTCCTACGAGCAGTACTTC	CASSIPPASGSSYEQYF
TRBV6-5	16	NA	TRBJ1-6	NA	TGTGCCAGCAGTTACTCGAGGAGCTCCTATAATTCACCCCTCCACTTT	CASSYSRSSYNSPLHF